Listed here are 23 T cell receptor beta chains from one sample, sequenced in a study of T cell clonality in common variable immunodeficiency. Sequencing used immunoSEQ multiplex PCR; TCRdb keeps in-frame clones, though not all of them. Observed in the sample are around 55,000 clones, none of them singletons. Sequencing was carried out using peripheral blood mononuclear cells. The source of these receptors is a person between 18 and 70 years old in good health.

This clone occurred many times. The read ends 3 residues early relative to the CDR3; the germline J gene fills the gap. The V call is TRBV20-1, the J call TRBJ2-2; 8 nucleotides match TRBD2. This CDR3 has 15 amino acids. The germline gives CDR1 DFQATT, CDR2 SNEGSKA (reference sequence). CDR3 sequence reads: CSAKGAGGEDSPLFF. CDR3 DNA, as far as it was read: TGCAGTGCTAAAGGGGCGGGGGGCGAGGATTCACCG.

This clone was seen ten or more times. The read falls 3 residues short of the CDR3 end, and the missing part is taken from the germline J gene. The genes are TRBV29-1 and TRBJ1-1, with a weak D call TRBD1 (5 bases). V dropped 7 bases and J dropped 0 bases, with 9 bases sitting between them. This CDR3 has 12 amino acids. CDR1 and CDR2 (germline): SQVTM, ANQGSEA. The CDR3 DNA, read in part, is TGCAGCGCCCGACAGATGAACACTGAA. This sequence encodes CSARQMNTE. The full CDR3 sequence reads CSARQMNTEAFF.

This clone has ten or more counts. The sequence runs out 3 residues before the end of the CDR3; the remainder is reconstructed from the germline J gene. V and J are TRBV4-2 and TRBJ1-4, with 9 bases that match TRBD1. Germline V gene data show CDR1 as LGHNA and CDR2 as YNFKEQ. The J segment lost 5 bases and the V segment lost 8 bases, leaving 6 bases of the junction unmatched. The CDR3 runs 14 residues. The CDR3 is CASGRTGANEKLFF. The CDR3 bases that were read are TGTGCCAGCGGCCGGACAGGGGCGAATGAAAAA.

This clone was counted at least ten times. Coverage ceases 3 residues before the CDR3 finishes, and the germline J gene fills in the end. The rearrangement links TRBV7-2 to TRBJ1-3; 8 bases match TRBD1. This CDR3 has 15 amino acids. Germline V lookup: CDR1 SGHTA, CDR2 FQGNSA. J lost 4 bases, V lost 3 bases, and 5 bases had no gene match. Partial CDR3 DNA: TGTGCCAGCAGCTTTCAGGGGGCGCAAGGAAACACC. Translating it yields CASSFQGAQGNT. Given in full, the CDR3 is CASSFQGAQGNTIYF.

This clone showed up many times. CDR3 in amino acids: CASSLPSYEQYF. The DNA read from the CDR3 is TGTGCCAGCAGCCTTCCCTCCTACGAG. The V and J genes are TRBV7-2 and TRBJ2-7, with D hard to call. The read is 3 residues too short to cover the CDR3 end, so that end is filled in from the germline J gene. The CDR3 contains 12 residues. Germline V gene data show CDR1 as SGHTA and CDR2 as FQGNSA. V was pared by 5 bases and J by 0 bases, with 5 bases between.

This clone was seen many times. Read data end 3 residues before the CDR3 end; the end is taken from the germline J gene. The chain couples TRBV10-3 to TRBJ2-2; TRBD1 agrees at 11 bases. This CDR3 contains 15 residues. Germline trimming cut 8 bases from V and 6 bases from J; bases unmatched to any gene: 8. Per germline, CDR1 ENHRY and CDR2 SYGVKD. CDR3 region: CAIGRGQGDSGELFF. CDR3 DNA, as far as it was read: TGTGCCATCGGGAGGGGACAGGGGGATTCCGGGGAG.

In the case of this clone: Read data end 3 residues before the CDR3 end; the end is taken from the germline J gene. The rearrangement joins TRBV20-1 to TRBJ1-1; D may be TRBD1 (6 bases). Trimming left V 5 bases short and J 1 base short, with 14 bases between. Germline CDR1 and CDR2: DFQATT and SNEGSKA (reference sequence). This CDR3 region has 14 residues. CDR3: CSAVEGVTNTEAFF. Partial CDR3 DNA: TGCAGTGCTGTCGAGGGGGTGACGAACACTGAA.

This clone was detected ten times or more. The covered CDR3 bases are TGTGCCAGCAGCGGAGGACAGGGGCCCTACGAG. Translating gives CASSGGQGPYE. The complete CDR3 sequence is CASSGGQGPYEQYF. This chain links TRBV7-9 with TRBJ2-7; 9 bases line up with TRBD1. Read sequence stops 3 residues before the CDR3 end, and the germline J gene provides the missing end. Trimming took 5 bases from V and 2 from J; bases not matched to a gene: 4. This CDR3 is 14 amino acids long. Germline V gene sequence: CDR1 SEHNR, CDR2 FQNEAQ (reference sequence).

This clone was found a few times. A much larger clone differs by one base, so this may be a read error. The CDR3 end is not reached by the read, which stops 3 residues before it; the germline J gene fills it in. The V call is TRBV5-1, the J call TRBJ1-2; weak D call: TRBD1 (6 bases). CDR1 is SGHRS and CDR2 is YFSETQ in the germline V gene. CDR3 length: 12 residues. CDR3 DNA (partial): TGCGCCAGCAGCCCGACAGGCTATGTC. Translation: CASSPTGYV. The CDR3 in full is CASSPTGYVYTF.

Many counts were recorded for this clone. The sequenced fragment ends 3 residues before the CDR3 boundary, so the rest is inferred from the germline J gene. The gene calls are TRBV2 and TRBJ1-1, with TRBD1 identical over 7 bases. Germline trimming cut 7 bases from V and 1 base from J; bases unmatched to any gene: 6. The CDR3 has 14 amino acids. Germline-derived CDR1 and CDR2 are SNHLY and FYNNEI. This chain's CDR3 is CASIDREGNTEAFF. The CDR3 DNA, read in part, is TGTGCCAGCATCGACAGGGAGGGGAACACTGAA.

In this sample, this clone turned up a few times. The CDR3 is cut off 3 residues early in the read; its end comes from the germline J gene. The rearrangement joins TRBV25-1 to TRBJ2-5, with TRBD1 as a possible D gene (6 bases). The CDR3 consists of 15 residues. The germline V gene encodes CDR1 MGHDK and CDR2 SYGVNS. V lost 1 base and J lost 1, with 10 bases in between. The CDR3 loop is CASSEFGDTQETQYF. The part of the CDR3 DNA that was read is TGTGCCAGCAGTGAATTTGGGGACACCCAAGAGACC.

This clone showed up many times. CDR3 protein: CSAVTTSGYSYEQYF. Partial CDR3 DNA: TGCAGTGCTGTTACGACTAGCGGGTACTCCTACGAG. The genes are TRBV20-1 and TRBJ2-7, with 10 bases that match TRBD2. Coverage ceases 3 residues before the CDR3 finishes, and the germline J gene fills in the end. The V gene end was trimmed by 5 bases and the J gene end by 0 bases; junction bases not matched to a gene: 7. Germline V gives CDR1 DFQATT, CDR2 SNEGSKA (reference sequence). This CDR3 has 15 residues.

This clone was seen many times. The missing CDR3 end, 3 residues past where the read stops, is filled in from the germline J gene. The chain carries TRBV5-1 and TRBJ2-3, with TRBD2 matching over 13 bases. CDR1 is SGHRS and CDR2 is YFSETQ in the germline V gene. The CDR3 spans 16 residues. The covered CDR3 bases are TGCGCCAGCAGCGGGATGGGACTAGCGGGGTTAGAGACG. This codes for CASSGMGLAGLET. From start to end, the CDR3 is CASSGMGLAGLETQYF.

This clone was counted ten times or more. The read ends 3 residues before the CDR3 terminus; that terminus is restored from the germline J gene. The chain joins TRBV6-1 to TRBJ2-7, with D possibly TRBD2 on 5 matching bases. Germline CDR1 is MNHNS and CDR2 is SASEGT. This CDR3 has 16 residues. Trimming left V 6 bases short and J 3 bases short, with 21 bases between. Partial CDR3 DNA: TGTGCCAGCAGCGAATCTAAATCAGGACTCCGCTACGAG. This gives the protein CASSESKSGLRYE. The entire CDR3 reads CASSESKSGLRYEQYF.

This clone was counted at least ten times. The read comes to an end 3 residues before the CDR3 does, leaving the germline J gene to fill in the end. This chain links TRBV28 with TRBJ1-1; 9 bases align to TRBD1. The germline V gene has CDR1 MDHEN and CDR2 SYDVKM. The CDR3 runs 15 residues. The V segment lost 4 bases and the J segment 5 bases; nucleotides outside the gene matches: 8. The CDR3 reads CASSSGGTGMTEAFF. The covered CDR3 bases are TGTGCCAGCAGTTCTGGAGGGACAGGGATGACTGAA.

The sample holds many counts of this clone. The CDR3 end falls 3 residues outside the read, so it is completed with the germline J gene. V usage is TRBV12-3 or TRBV12-4 and J usage is TRBJ2-1; 9 bases line up with TRBD1. This CDR3 comprises 15 residues. The J segment lost 3 bases and the V segment lost 6 bases, leaving 6 bases of the junction unmatched. The CDR3 bases that were read are TGTGCCAGCAGCCCACAGACAGGGGGCTACAATGAG. Its protein is CASSPQTGGYNE. The CDR3, in full, reads CASSPQTGGYNEQFF.

This clone came up many times. Coverage ceases 3 residues before the CDR3 finishes, and the germline J gene fills in the end. The chain uses TRBV7-3 and TRBJ2-1; 10 bases are a match to TRBD2. Germline CDR1 reads SGHTA; CDR2 reads FQGTGA. The CDR3 is 16 amino acids. J lost 6 bases, V lost 2 bases, and 7 bases had no gene match. CDR3 bases read: TGTGCCAGCAGCTTATCGTCTAGCGGGAGTTCCAATGAG. It specifies CASSLSSSGSSNE. The whole CDR3 is CASSLSSSGSSNEQFF.

Note on this clone: The CDR3 extends 3 residues past the end of the read, so its final part is completed from the germline J gene. V gene TRBV10-3 combines with J gene TRBJ2-7, with D possibly TRBD2 on 6 matching bases. The V end lost 4 bases, the J end lost 3 bases, and 16 bases lay between the germline ends. The CDR3 is 15 amino acids. The germline V gene has CDR1 ENHRY and CDR2 SYGVKD. The CDR3 protein is CAISGVGLRDYEQYF. The covered CDR3 bases are TGTGCCATCAGTGGAGTGGGACTCCGGGACTACGAG.

This clone has at least ten counts. Read data end 3 residues before the CDR3 end; the end is taken from the germline J gene. V usage is TRBV27 and J usage is TRBJ1-2; TRBD1 might be the D (6 bases). The CDR3 loop spans 13 amino acids. Germline V gene sequence: CDR1 MNHEY, CDR2 SMNVEV (reference sequence). The CDR3 spells CASSSTGYQGYTF. Incomplete CDR3 DNA: TGTGCCAGCAGTTCAACAGGGTACCAAGGC.

This clone appeared many times. The CDR3 is cut off 3 residues early in the read; its end comes from the germline J gene. The chain is built from TRBV2 and TRBJ1-5; D possibly corresponds to TRBD1 (6 bases). Germline CDR1 SNHLY, CDR2 FYNNEI. This CDR3 is 14 amino acids long. V lost 4 bases, J lost 4 bases, and 11 bases lay in between. This chain's CDR3 is CASSAQQGNQPQHF. Incomplete CDR3 DNA: TGTGCCAGCAGTGCGCAACAGGGAAATCAGCCC.

The table lists this clone with many counts. The sequenced fragment ends 3 residues before the CDR3 boundary, so the rest is inferred from the germline J gene. The J gene is TRBJ2-2, the V gene TRBV12-3 or TRBV12-4; TRBD1 might be the D (6 bases). This CDR3 has 13 amino acids. Trimming pared 6 bases from V and 8 bases from J, leaving 13 bases between. The sequenced CDR3 bases are TGTGCCAGCAGCTATTACAGGGAAGGGGAG. Translated, it gives CASSYYREGE. The whole CDR3 protein reads CASSYYREGELFF.

This clone was counted ten times or more. The read is 3 residues too short to cover the CDR3 end, so that end is filled in from the germline J gene. The genes are TRBV5-1 and TRBJ1-2, with D possibly matching TRBD1 (6 bases). Per the germline V gene, CDR1 is SGHRS and CDR2 is YFSETQ. V lost 4 bases and J lost 4, with 14 bases in between. The CDR3 loop spans 14 amino acids. The covered CDR3 bases are TGCGCCAGCAGCGAGGACAGCTGGAGCTATGGC. Protein product: CASSEDSWSYG. The whole CDR3 sequence is CASSEDSWSYGYTF.

This clone was recorded many times. With the read ending 3 residues before the CDR3 end, the germline J gene is used to fill in that end. The chain recombines TRBV6-2 or TRBV6-3 with TRBJ1-2, with TRBD1 matching over 10 bases. V dropped 5 bases and J dropped 7; count of bases not matched to a gene: 10. The germline gives CDR1 MNHEY, CDR2 SVGEGT. The CDR3 totals 15 residues. CDR3 residues: CASSAYDRGLRGYTF. The covered CDR3 bases are TGTGCCAGCAGTGCATACGACAGGGGGCTGCGTGGC.